Below, 19 T cell receptor beta chains from the same sample are listed, as sequenced in a study of blood T cell repertoires in COVID-19 (dated by TCRdb to the early 2020s). Library generation was performed with the immunoSEQ multiplex PCR assay. TCRdb's version of the immuneACCESS table is confined to in-frame rearrangements and falls short of the full clone set. An unresolved V gene accounts for under half of the shortfall where checked; the remainder is of unknown origin. This sample gives under 150,000 clones in total; approximately 91% of them show up just once. The ten largest account for about 2.3% of the sample. The material sequenced was peripheral blood. These receptors originate from a human donor in a cohort sampled during active COVID-19.

As to this clone: The junction and the germline gene differ at one end; a read error may be behind it. For the CDR3, the DNA is TGTGCCAGCAGATCGTCTTGGTTCAACTACGGCTACACCTTC. This encodes CASRSSWFNYGYTF. The chain recombines TRBV2 with TRBJ1-2; unclear D gene. The CDR3 consists of 14 residues. Germline assignment: CDR1 SNHLY and CDR2 FYNNEI.

J is TRBJ1-6 and V is TRBV9; D call uncertain. In germline, CDR1 is SGDLS, CDR2 YYNGEE. V shed 6 bases and J shed 0 bases, with 16 bases lying between them. The CDR3 covers 17 residues. In DNA form, the CDR3 reads TGTGCCAGCACGTTGCGCGACCGGAGCTCCTATAATTCACCCCTCCACTTT. It codes for CASTLRDRSSYNSPLHF.

This clone showed up just a few times. In DNA form, the CDR3 reads TGTGCCAGCAGCTTAGCCTCAGGGTACTATGGCTACACCTTC. Its protein product is CASSLASGYYGYTF. The rearrangement uses TRBV7-2 and TRBJ1-2, with D perhaps matching TRBD1 (5 bases). This CDR3 has 14 amino acids. Trimming removed 0 bases at V and 3 bases at J, with 8 bases between. CDR1 SGHTA and CDR2 FQGNSA come from the germline V gene. Filled out from reference TRBV7-2 and TRBJ1-2, the complete variable domain reads GAGVSQSPSNKVTEKGKDVELRCDPISGHTALYWYRQSLGQGLEFLIYFQGNSAPDKSGLPSDRFSAERTGGSVSTLTIQRTQQEDSAVYLCASSLASGYYGYTFGSGTRLTVV.

This rearrangement joins TRBV6-2 or TRBV6-3 to TRBJ1-2, with 8 bases fitting TRBD1. Germline lookup yields CDR1 MNHEY and CDR2 SVGEGT. The CDR3 covers 14 residues. Trimming took 4 bases from V and 7 from J; bases not matched to a gene: 8. The CDR3 loop is CASSLLQTGGGYTF. The CDR3 DNA sequence: TGTGCCAGCAGTTTGCTCCAAACAGGGGGTGGCTACACCTTC.

This clone was detected a few times. The chain links TRBV2 to TRBJ1-5; D is uncertain. Trimming removed 1 base at V and 5 bases at J, with 9 bases between. The CDR3 is 14 amino acids. Looked up from germline, CDR1 is SNHLY and CDR2 is FYNNEI. The CDR3 DNA reads TGTGCCAGCAGTGAAGACACCCTTTATCAGCCCCAGCATTTT. Residues: CASSEDTLYQPQHF.

This chain links TRBV14 with TRBJ2-7; TRBD2 aligns across 14 bases. Germline V gene sequence: CDR1 SGHDN, CDR2 FVKESK. This CDR3 region has 18 residues. The V segment lost 4 bases and the J segment 6 bases; nucleotides outside the gene matches: 14. The chain's CDR3 is CASSPRLAGGPLRREQYF. CDR3 sequence (DNA): TGTGCCAGCAGCCCCCGACTAGCGGGAGGGCCTCTGCGCCGCGAGCAGTACTTC.

The V gene is TRBV4-3, the J gene TRBJ2-3; 7 bases line up with TRBD2. CDR1 and CDR2 (germline): LGHNA, YSLEER. V trimming: 4 bases; J trimming: 2 bases; junction bases outside the gene matches: 9. The CDR3 covers 16 residues. CDR3 region: CASSRNLAAYTDTQYF. CDR3 coding DNA: TGCGCCAGCAGCCGTAACCTAGCGGCTTACACAGATACGCAGTATTTT.

This rearrangement joins TRBV7-9 to TRBJ2-3; 10 bases agree with TRBD1. J was trimmed by 8 bases and V by 5 bases; bases with no gene match: 7. The length of the CDR3 is 14 residues. Per germline, CDR1 SEHNR and CDR2 FQNEAQ (reference sequence). The CDR3 reads CASSVPGQGSTQYF. The CDR3 DNA reads TGTGCCAGCAGCGTCCCGGGACAGGGGAGTACGCAGTATTTT.

This clone was detected once. This sequence joins TRBV9 and TRBJ1-1, with TRBD1 identical over 7 bases. After removal of 2 bases from V and 1 base from J, the junction contained 5 bases not matched to a gene. The CDR3 spans 15 residues. The germline V gene encodes CDR1 SGDLS and CDR2 YYNGEE. DNA of the CDR3: TGTGCCAGCAGCGTTTACAGGGGCGGGAACACTGAAGCTTTCTTT. Its translation: CASSVYRGGNTEAFF.

The chain recombines TRBV6-2 or TRBV6-3 with TRBJ1-5; D might be TRBD1 (6 bases). Trimming removed 5 bases from V and 2 bases from J, with 16 bases in between. This CDR3 spans 16 amino acids. The germline CDR1 and CDR2 sequences are MNHEY and SVGEGT. CDR3 DNA: TGTGCCAGCAGTAGAACAGGGTCTGCGGGCAATCAGCCCCAGCATTTT. Its translation: CASSRTGSAGNQPQHF.

The rearrangement joins TRBV7-3 to TRBJ1-5; 11 bases agree with TRBD1. Germline V CDR1 and CDR2: SGHTA, FQGTGA. This CDR3 has 15 residues. With 6 bases clipped from V and 3 bases from J, the junction kept 4 bases outside the gene matches. The CDR3 sequence is CASRGTGGPNQPQHF. CDR3 bases: TGTGCCAGCAGGGGGACAGGGGGACCCAATCAGCCCCAGCATTTT.

With regard to this clone: Other DNA sequences from this sample encode an identical CDR3 as well. V and J are TRBV7-9 and TRBJ2-7; 8 bases map to TRBD1. After removal of 4 bases from V and 1 base from J, the junction contained 3 bases not matched to a gene. The CDR3 spans 14 residues. Germline loops: CDR1 SEHNR, CDR2 FQNEAQ (reference sequence). The CDR3 nucleotides are TGTGCCAGCAGCTCGAACAGGGGGTCCTACGAGCAGTACTTC. This gives the protein CASSSNRGSYEQYF.

The chain carries TRBV28 and TRBJ1-1; the D is unclear. Germline assignment: CDR1 MDHEN and CDR2 SYDVKM. The CDR3 covers 17 residues. The V end lost 5 bases, the J end lost 0 bases, and 19 bases lay between the germline ends. CDR3 sequence: CASSPPPLADMNTEAFF. The CDR3 nucleotides are TGTGCCAGCAGTCCCCCACCCTTGGCGGATATGAACACTGAAGCTTTCTTT.

This sequence joins TRBV9 and TRBJ1-2; no clear D gene. The CDR3 is 16 residues long. Trimming shortened V by 4 bases and J by 2 bases, and 18 bases separated the two germline ends. Germline lookup yields CDR1 SGDLS and CDR2 YYNGEE. As DNA, the CDR3 is TGTGCCAGCAGCAAAGGGTCCCCCGGGAGAAACTATGGCTACACCTTC. It encodes CASSKGSPGRNYGYTF. The variable domain in full, with the rest retrieved from reference TRBV9 and TRBJ1-2, is DSGVTQTPKHLITATGQRVTLRCSPRSGDLSVYWYQQSLDQGLQFLIQYYNGEERAKGNILERFSAQQFPDLHSELNLSSLELGDSALYFCASSKGSPGRNYGYTFGSGTRLTVV.

The gene calls are TRBV30 and TRBJ2-3, with a weak D call TRBD2 (7 bases). Germline CDR1 GTSNPN, CDR2 SVGIG (reference sequence). There are 15 residues in the CDR3. The V and J ends lost 0 bases and 4 bases respectively, with 14 bases between them. The CDR3 coding sequence is TGTGCCTGGAGTGTATACGGGGGGCGCGCAGATACGCAGTATTTT. It is translated as CAWSVYGGRADTQYF.

The rearrangement uses TRBV14 and TRBJ1-3; a possible D gene is TRBD1 (5 bases). Between the trimmed V and J ends, which lost 4 bases and 2 bases, there was a span of 12 bases. CDR1 is SGHDN, CDR2 FVKESK, per germline. The CDR3 runs to 15 residues. The CDR3 sequence: CASSRGTGTGNTIYF. The DNA for the CDR3 is TGTGCCAGCAGCCGCGGGACTGGCACTGGAAACACCATATATTTT. Filled out from reference TRBV14 and TRBJ1-3, the complete variable domain reads EAGVTQFPSHSVIEKGQTVTLRCDPISGHDNLYWYRRVMGKEIKFLLHFVKESKQDESGMPNNRFLAERTGGTYSTLKVQPAELEDSGVYFCASSRGTGTGNTIYFGEGSWLTVV.

V usage is TRBV4-2 and J usage is TRBJ2-1; the D gene is possibly TRBD2 (6 bases). The CDR3 is made up of 19 amino acids. Between the trimmed V and J ends, which lost 5 bases and 4 bases, there was a span of 27 bases. Germline V gene lookup returns CDR1 LGHNA and CDR2 YNFKEQ. Here the CDR3 reads CASSSNVAGILPFYNEQFF. In DNA form, the CDR3 reads TGTGCCAGCAGCTCAAACGTGGCGGGAATACTTCCTTTTTACAATGAGCAGTTCTTC.

In its sample, this clone was seen a few times. This chain uses TRBV10-3 with TRBJ2-2, with a weak D call TRBD1 (5 bases). The germline V gene has CDR1 ENHRY and CDR2 SYGVKD. Trimming took 3 bases from V and 3 from J, leaving 29 bases between them. CDR3 size: 21 residues. The CDR3 reads CAISEITVSGSSNEHTGELFF. The CDR3 DNA reads TGTGCCATCAGTGAAATTACGGTCTCAGGGTCGTCCAACGAACACACCGGGGAGCTGTTTTTT.

The rearrangement links TRBV28 to TRBJ1-2, with a weak D call TRBD1 (6 bases). The CDR3 has 13 residues. Germline CDR1 MDHEN, CDR2 SYDVKM. The V end was cut by 2 bases, the J end by 5 bases, with 9 bases between. The CDR3 loop reads CASSLPGQYGYTF. In DNA, the CDR3 is TGTGCCAGCAGTTTACCCGGACAGTATGGCTACACCTTC.